This TCR beta chain is from a study of tumor and adjacent non-tumor tissue in lung cancer. Study observations and caveats: Normal lung showed higher cumulative top 100 clone frequency than tumor. TCR diversity was significantly greater in tumor than normal lung tissue.

Three rounds of nested PCR, following a modified ARM-PCR protocol, produced the TCRbeta library. TCRdb analysed the multiplex PCR reads with MiXCR anew, one entry per CDR3 protein. The sample holds more than 55,000 distinct CDR3 sequences, roughly 77% seen once. The template was RNA from unsorted bulk tissue. This non-tumor lung sample came from over 3 cm beyond the tumor edge. Chemotherapy-naive patients with new lung cancer underwent thoracic surgery in China, August–late 2014. This clonotype has ten or more counts. Antigen: not known. This CDR3 spans 14 amino acids. CDR1 MNHNS and CDR2 SASEGT come from the germline V gene. Losses at the gene ends were 8 bases for V and 0 bases for J; bases not matched to a gene: 5.

Material for sequencing was distant non-tumor lung tissue. This chain joins TRBV6-1 and TRBJ2-3; 7 bases fit TRBD2. The receptor comes from a man between 60 and 75 years old with non-small cell lung cancer. The CDR3 DNA follows: TGTGCCAGCGATAGCGGGTCTAGCACAGATACGCAGTATTTT. This codes for CASDSGSSTDTQYF.